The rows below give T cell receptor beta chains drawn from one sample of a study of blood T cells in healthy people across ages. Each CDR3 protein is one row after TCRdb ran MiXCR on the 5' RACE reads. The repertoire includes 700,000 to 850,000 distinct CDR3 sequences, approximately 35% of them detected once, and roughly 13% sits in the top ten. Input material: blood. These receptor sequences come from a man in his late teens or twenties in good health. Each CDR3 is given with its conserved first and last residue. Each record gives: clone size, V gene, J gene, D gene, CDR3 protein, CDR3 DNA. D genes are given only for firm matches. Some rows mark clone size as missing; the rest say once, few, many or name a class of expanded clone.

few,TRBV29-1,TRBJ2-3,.,CSVLVQGFTDTQYF,TGCAGCGTTCTGGTTCAGGGATTCACAGATACGCAGTATTTT
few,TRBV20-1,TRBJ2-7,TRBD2,CSASGTRGNNEQYF,TGCAGTGCTAGTGGGACTAGGGGGAACAATGAGCAGTACTTC
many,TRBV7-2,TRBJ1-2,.,CASSSRRANTYGYTF,TGTGCCAGCAGCTCCCGACGGGCGAATACCTATGGCTACACCTTC
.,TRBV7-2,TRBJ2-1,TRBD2,CASSTTGTSDNEQFF,TGTGCCAGCAGCACGACCGGGACTAGCGACAATGAGCAGTTCTTC
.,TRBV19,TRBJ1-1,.,CASSRRGRGEAFF,TGTGCCAGTAGTCGGAGGGGACGAGGTGAAGCTTTCTTT
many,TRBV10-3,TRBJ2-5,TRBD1,CAISSGTGGETQYF,TGTGCCATCAGTTCCGGGACAGGGGGCGAGACCCAGTACTTC
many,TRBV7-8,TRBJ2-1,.,CASSLALGNEQFF,TGTGCCAGCAGCTTAGCGCTGGGGAATGAGCAGTTCTTC
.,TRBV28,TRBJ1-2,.,CASSLPEVTGYYGYTF,TGTGCCAGCAGTTTACCCGAGGTAACAGGCTACTATGGCTACACCTTC
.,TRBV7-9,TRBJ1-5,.,CASSSSGPQHF,TGTGCCAGCAGCTCTTCTGGGCCCCAGCATTTT
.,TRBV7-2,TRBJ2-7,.,CASSVQDQGDEQYF,TGTGCCAGCAGCGTACAAGACCAGGGAGACGAGCAGTACTTC
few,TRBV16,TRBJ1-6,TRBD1,CASSQRDSPNSPLHF,TGTGCCAGCAGCCAGCGGGACAGCCCTAATTCACCCCTCCACTTT
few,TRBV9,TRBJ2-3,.,CASSVGVGATDTQYF,TGTGCCAGCAGCGTAGGGGTGGGAGCAACAGATACGCAGTATTTT
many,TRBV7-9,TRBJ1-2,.,CASSSGGLGYGYTF,TGTGCCAGCAGCTCGGGAGGTCTAGGATATGGCTACACCTTC
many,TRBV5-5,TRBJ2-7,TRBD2,CASSRGLVPSYEQYF,TGTGCCAGCAGCAGAGGACTAGTCCCCTCCTACGAGCAGTACTTC
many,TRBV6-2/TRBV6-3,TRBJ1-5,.,CASRPFLQGSNQPQHF,TGTGCCAGCAGGCCGTTCCTTCAGGGTAGCAATCAGCCCCAGCATTTT
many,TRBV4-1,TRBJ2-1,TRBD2,CASSQSGLAGALPGGNEQFF,TGCGCCAGCAGCCAATCCGGACTAGCGGGGGCCCTACCGGGAGGTAATGAGCAGTTCTTC
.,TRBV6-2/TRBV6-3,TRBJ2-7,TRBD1,CASSDFGTAYEQYF,TGTGCCAGCAGTGACTTCGGGACAGCCTACGAGCAGTACTTC
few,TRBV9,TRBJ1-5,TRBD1,CASGTGPNQPQHF,TGTGCCAGCGGGACAGGACCCAATCAGCCCCAGCATTTT
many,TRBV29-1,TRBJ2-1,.,CSVVWTPGDVAYNEQFF,TGCAGCGTTGTATGGACCCCTGGGGACGTGGCCTACAATGAGCAGTTCTTC
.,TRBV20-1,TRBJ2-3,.,CSARDLYDGSNTQYF,TGCAGTGCTAGAGATCTTTACGACGGTTCAAATACGCAGTATTTT
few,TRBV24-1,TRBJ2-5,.,CATSDRWGETQYF,TGTGCCACCAGTGATCGTTGGGGGGAGACCCAGTACTTC
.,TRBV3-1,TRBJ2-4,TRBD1,CASSQETPGTGKVAKNIQYF,TGTGCCAGCAGCCAAGAAACCCCTGGGACAGGGAAGGTAGCCAAAAACATTCAGTACTTC
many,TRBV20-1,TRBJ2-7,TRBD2,CSARDWGLAGISYEQYF,TGCAGTGCTAGAGACTGGGGACTAGCGGGCATATCCTACGAGCAGTACTTC
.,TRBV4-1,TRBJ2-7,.,CASSQDSQGMEQYF,TGCGCCAGCAGCCAAGATTCACAGGGAATGGAGCAGTACTTC
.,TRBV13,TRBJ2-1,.,CASSLELDEQFF,TGTGCCAGCAGCTTAGAATTAGATGAGCAGTTCTTC
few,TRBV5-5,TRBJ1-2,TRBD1,CASSYTPRQGQTNYGYTF,TGTGCCAGCAGCTATACTCCGAGACAGGGGCAGACTAACTATGGCTACACCTTC
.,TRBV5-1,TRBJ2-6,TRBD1,CASSLVWDRGSISAVLTF,TGCGCCAGCAGCTTGGTCTGGGACAGAGGCTCTATTAGCGCCGTCCTGACTTTC
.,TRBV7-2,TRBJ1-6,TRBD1,CASSSDRDRGYSPLHF,TGTGCCAGCAGCTCAGACCGGGACAGGGGTTATTCACCCCTCCACTTT
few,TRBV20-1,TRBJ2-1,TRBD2,CSARTSGGVPIYNEQFF,TGCAGTGCTAGGACTAGCGGGGGGGTACCTATCTACAATGAGCAGTTCTTC
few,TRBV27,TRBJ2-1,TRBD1,CASSPIGGDSNEQFF,TGTGCCAGCAGTCCCATAGGGGGCGATAGTAATGAGCAGTTCTTC
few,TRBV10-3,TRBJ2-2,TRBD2,CAISVLAGGSNTGELFF,TGTGCCATCAGTGTGTTAGCGGGGGGCTCGAACACCGGGGAGCTGTTTTTT
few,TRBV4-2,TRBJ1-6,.,CASSQVGGSYNSPLHF,TGTGCCAGCAGCCAAGTAGGCGGCTCCTATAATTCACCCCTCCACTTT
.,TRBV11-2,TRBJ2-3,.,CASSSPRGATDTQYF,TGTGCCAGCAGCTCCCCCCGGGGGGCCACAGATACGCAGTATTTT
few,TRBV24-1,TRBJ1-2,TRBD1,CATSDQDRGIHGYTF,TGTGCCACCAGTGACCAGGACAGGGGGATTCATGGCTACACCTTC
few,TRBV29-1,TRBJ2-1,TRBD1,CSSDRDAPNEQFF,TGCAGCTCGGACAGGGATGCCCCCAATGAGCAGTTCTTC
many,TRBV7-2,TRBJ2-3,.,CASSSQGATDTQYF,TGTGCCAGCAGCTCTCAGGGAGCCACAGATACGCAGTATTTT